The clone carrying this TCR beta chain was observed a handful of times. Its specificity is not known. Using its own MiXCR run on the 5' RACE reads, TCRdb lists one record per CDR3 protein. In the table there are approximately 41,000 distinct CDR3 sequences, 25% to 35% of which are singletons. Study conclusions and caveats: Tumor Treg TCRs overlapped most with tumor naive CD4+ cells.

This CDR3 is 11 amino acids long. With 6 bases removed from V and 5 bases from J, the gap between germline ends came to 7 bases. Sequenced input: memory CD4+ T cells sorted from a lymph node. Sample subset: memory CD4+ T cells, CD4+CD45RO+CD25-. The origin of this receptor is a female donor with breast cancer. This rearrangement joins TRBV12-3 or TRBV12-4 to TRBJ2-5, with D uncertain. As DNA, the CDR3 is TGTGCCAGCAGGAGTGGGGAGACCCAGTACTTC. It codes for CASRSGETQYF.